This T cell receptor delta chain originates from a study of gamma-delta T cells after stem cell transplantation. In its sample, this clone ranks as medium-sized. The V end lost 1 base, the J end lost 8 bases, and 14 bases lay between the germline ends. CDR1 is TSWWSYY and CDR2 is QGS in the germline V gene. This CDR3 contains 14 residues. TCRdb repeated clone calling on the RT-PCR reads with CATT. Here the sample spans 1,400 to 1,500 delta-chain clones, about 42% being singletons. The sequence came from a human donor. It is not recorded whose cells these are; they may come from a transplant donor. The chain has TRDV1 and TRDJ1; no clear D gene. Sample: gamma-delta T cells. CDR3 bases: TGTGCTCTTGGGGAACGGTTTTATTCCACCAAACTCATCTTT. This gives the protein CALGERFYSTKLIF.